Ten or more counts support the clone carrying this T cell receptor beta chain. Its antigen is not identified. The data stem from a study of CD8+CD57+ T cells in acquired aplastic anemia. The study, taken as a whole, reports: Approximately 27 CD8+ CDR3 sequences occurred in both the patients and the controls. Between the patient and control groups, CD8+ Simpson's diversity did not differ significantly.

Profiles of TCR beta VDJ and CDR3 were generated from a genomic DNA template. TCRdb re-analysed the reads in MiXCR, keeping a single row per CDR3 protein. The table includes 90,000 to 150,000 distinct CDR3 sequences, 45% to 60% detected once. All sequencing subjects had displayed CD8+CD57+ cell expansion on flow cytometry. This CDR3 contains 15 residues. CDR1 SGDLS and CDR2 YYNGEE come from the germline V gene. V lost 0 bases, J lost 2 bases, and 5 bases stayed unmatched. V gene TRBV9 combines with J gene TRBJ2-7; 7 bases align to TRBD2. The material sequenced was sorted CD4+, CD8+, or CD8+CD57+ T cells (not recorded which) from PBMCs. The source is a human donor with aplastic anemia. The CDR3: CASSVAGGNPYEQYF. The DNA for the CDR3 is TGTGCCAGCAGCGTAGCGGGGGGAAATCCCTACGAGCAGTACTTC. The full variable domain, its missing parts supplied by reference TRBV9 and TRBJ2-7, is DSGVTQTPKHLITATGQRVTLRCSPRSGDLSVYWYQQSLDQGLQFLIQYYNGEERAKGNILERFSAQQFPDLHSELNLSSLELGDSALYFCASSVAGGNPYEQYFGPGTRLTVT.